The text below deals with one TCR beta chain. V trimming: 2 bases; J trimming: 7 bases; junction bases outside the gene matches: 11. This CDR3 comprises 18 residues. The CDR3 regions of TCR beta were amplified from RNA transcripts. When the TCR CDR3 underwent first-round RT-PCR, the HTBI primer set was used. TCRdb passed the multiplex PCR reads through MiXCR, listing each CDR3 protein once. The sample carries fewer than 700,000 distinct CDR3 sequences, 15% to 20% recorded once. The data originate from a study of T cells in Graves' hyperthyroidism and ophthalmopathy. Overall study: At initial diagnosis, before any treatment had begun, peripheral blood was obtained.

The TCR originated in a woman between 18 and 29 years old with Graves' ophthalmopathy. This chain links TRBV12-3 or TRBV12-4 with TRBJ2-2; 12 bases match TRBD2. Material for sequencing was blood. The CDR3 region is CASSLRSPSGGEGGELFF. Written as DNA, the CDR3 is TGTGCCAGCAGTTTAAGGTCGCCTAGCGGGGGGGAGGGCGGGGAGCTGTTTTTT.